One sample yielded the 23 T cell receptor beta chains listed below, sequenced in a study of technical replicates of blood from a handful of donors. Assay used: immunoSEQ multiplex PCR; TCRdb lists only in-frame clones, some missing. The data hold about 84,000 clones, with around 97% observed a single time. Sample: T cells isolated from PBMCs. All receptors come from a human donor in good health.

The rearrangement links TRBV7-9 to TRBJ2-5; 9 nucleotides match TRBD2. The length of the CDR3 is 14 residues. V gave up 1 base and J gave up 3 bases; unmatched junction bases: 0. Germline assignment: CDR1 SEHNR and CDR2 FQNEAQ (reference sequence). CDR3 in DNA: TGTGCCAGCAGCTTAGGACTAGCGGAAGAGACCCAGTACTTC. It is translated as CASSLGLAEETQYF.

This clone appeared a single time. V is TRBV4-1 and J is TRBJ2-6; maybe TRBD1 (5 bases). CDR1 is MGHRA, CDR2 YSYEKL, per germline. CDR3 length equals 19 residues. Trimming cost V 0 bases and J 0 bases, with 15 bases left between them. DNA of the CDR3: TGCGCCAGCAGCCAAGATAACTTGGACACCGCCTCTGGGGCCAACGTCCTGACTTTC. Its translation is CASSQDNLDTASGANVLTF.

CDR3 DNA: TGCGCCAGCAGCTTGTTCTCGGGTTCCACTGAAGCTTTCTTT. Its translation is CASSLFSGSTEAFF. This chain uses TRBV5-1 with TRBJ1-1, with D uncertain. This CDR3 contains 14 residues. V lost 1 base and J 4 bases, leaving 11 bases between the germline ends. CDR1 SGHRS and CDR2 YFSETQ come from the germline V gene. Drawing the rest from reference TRBV5-1 and TRBJ1-1, the complete variable domain is KAGVTQTPRYLIKTRGQQVTLSCSPISGHRSVSWYQQTPGQGLQFLFEYFSETQRNKGNFPGRFSGRQFSNSRSEMNVSTLELGDSALYLCASSLFSGSTEAFFGQGTRLTVV.

As regards this clone: Germline is not matched at one junction end, which may reflect a read error. The chain uses TRBV7-7 and TRBJ2-5; 8 bases match TRBD1. Germline loops: CDR1 SSHAT, CDR2 FNYEAQ (reference sequence). This CDR3 region has 16 residues. The CDR3 protein is CASSLGAGQAQETQYF. DNA for the CDR3: TGTGCTAGCAGCTTAGGGGCGGGACAGGCCCAAGAGACCCAGTACTTC.

The chain links TRBV20-1 to TRBJ1-1, with no clear D. Germline V gene sequence: CDR1 DFQATT, CDR2 SNEGSKA (reference sequence). The CDR3 covers 11 residues. V lost 3 bases, J lost 8 bases, and 10 bases lay in between. Here the CDR3 reads CSASNQVEAFF. DNA of the CDR3: TGCAGTGCTAGTAACCAGGTCGAAGCTTTCTTT.

This clone was detected only once. This rearrangement joins TRBV27 to TRBJ1-2; D call uncertain. CDR1 is MNHEY and CDR2 is SMNVEV in the germline V gene (reference sequence). The CDR3 totals 17 residues. V was clipped by 0 bases and J by 0 bases, with 14 bases between them. Written as DNA, the CDR3 is TGTGCCAGCAGTTTATCCCTCTTAACAGCTCCTAACTATGGCTACACCTTC. It yields the protein CASSLSLLTAPNYGYTF.

This chain links TRBV9 with TRBJ1-2; D not certain. The ends were cut back, 0 bases at V and 6 bases at J, with 15 bases in the middle. The length of the CDR3 is 15 residues. Germline V gene lookup returns CDR1 SGDLS and CDR2 YYNGEE. The CDR3 sequence is CASSVGVSDSHGYTF. The CDR3 DNA follows: TGTGCCAGCAGCGTAGGTGTCAGCGATTCGCATGGCTACACCTTC.

The table lists this clone with a few counts. The chain combines TRBV5-1 with TRBJ1-5; the D gene is possibly TRBD1 (6 bases). V lost 0 bases to trimming and J lost 5 bases, with 12 bases between them. The CDR3 spans 15 residues. CDR1 and CDR2 from the germline V gene are SGHRS and YFSETQ. This chain's CDR3 is CASSLGQGPHQPQHF. The CDR3 region has the DNA TGCGCCAGCAGCTTGGGGCAGGGGCCTCATCAGCCCCAGCATTTT.

This chain links TRBV6-5 with TRBJ2-5; the D is unclear. The CDR3 is 13 amino acids. The germline V gene encodes CDR1 MNHEY and CDR2 SVGAGI. V lost 4 bases and J lost 1, with 7 bases in between. For the CDR3, the DNA is TGTGCCAGCAGTTTGGGCCTCCAAGAGACCCAGTACTTC. This translates into CASSLGLQETQYF.

V is TRBV5-1 and J is TRBJ2-2; 7 bases are shared with TRBD1. The V gene end was trimmed by 5 bases and the J gene end by 6 bases; junction bases not matched to a gene: 16. Looked up from germline, CDR1 is SGHRS and CDR2 is YFSETQ. There are 17 residues in the CDR3. The CDR3 loop reads CASRHPDRVREAGELFF. The CDR3 DNA reads as TGCGCCAGCAGGCACCCTGACAGGGTGAGGGAAGCCGGGGAGCTGTTTTTT.

The V call is TRBV19, the J call TRBJ2-1; perhaps TRBD2 as D (5 bases). The CDR3 has 11 residues. The V end was cut by 5 bases, the J end by 9 bases, with 8 bases between. Germline loops: CDR1 LNHDA, CDR2 SQIVND (reference sequence). The CDR3 region has the DNA TGTGCCAGTAGTCAGCGGCGTGAGCAGTTCTTC. This encodes CASSQRREQFF.

This clone was counted a single time. This chain uses TRBV27 with TRBJ1-4; 7 bases align to TRBD1. The trim removed 5 bases at V and 6 bases at J, leaving 12 bases unmatched. The germline V gene encodes CDR1 MNHEY and CDR2 SMNVEV (reference sequence). The CDR3 loop spans 16 amino acids. Written as DNA, the CDR3 is TGTGCCAGCAGTCTACTTCGGGACAGTACCCATGAAAAACTGTTTTTT. It encodes CASSLLRDSTHEKLFF.

The chain has TRBV6-5 and TRBJ2-7; a possible D gene is TRBD1 (6 bases). Looked up from germline, CDR1 is MNHEY and CDR2 is SVGAGI. The CDR3 consists of 12 residues. The V end was cut by 6 bases, the J end by 3 bases, with 9 bases between. CDR3 amino acids: CASRQGYYEQYF. The CDR3 coding sequence is TGTGCCAGCAGACAGGGTTACTACGAGCAGTACTTC.

J is TRBJ1-2 and V is TRBV6-5, with 8 bases matching TRBD1. The germline CDR1 and CDR2 sequences are MNHEY and SVGAGI. J lost 3 bases, V lost 6 bases, and 3 bases had no gene match. The CDR3 runs to 13 residues. CDR3 in amino acids: CASRETGDYGYTF. CDR3 DNA: TGTGCCAGCAGAGAGACAGGGGACTATGGCTACACCTTC.

The chain is built from TRBV2 and TRBJ1-1; D not certain. Germline V gene lookup returns CDR1 SNHLY and CDR2 FYNNEI. The CDR3 is 15 residues long. The V gene lost 3 bases and the J gene lost 1 base, with 12 bases spanning the gap. This CDR3 is CASSDTGYTNTEAFF. The CDR3 nucleotides are TGTGCCAGCAGTGATACCGGGTACACGAACACTGAAGCTTTCTTT.

The count of this clone is one. The chain combines TRBV6-1 with TRBJ1-4; D not certain. This CDR3 region has 13 residues. V was clipped by 7 bases and J by 5 bases, with 11 bases between them. In germline, CDR1 is MNHNS, CDR2 SASEGT. The CDR3 DNA reads TGTGCCAGCACCGGCACAGCAAATGAAAAACTGTTTTTT. Translated: CASTGTANEKLFF.

The chain is built from TRBV19 and TRBJ2-2; D gene uncertain. CDR1 and CDR2 from the germline V gene are LNHDA and SQIVND (reference sequence). Deletions cut 5 bases from V and 7 bases from J, with 11 bases between. This CDR3 has 13 residues. The CDR3 region has the DNA TGTGCCAGTAGTTGGCAGAGCGTCGGGGAGCTGTTTTTT. This translates into CASSWQSVGELFF.

This chain uses TRBV4-1 with TRBJ2-7; maybe TRBD2 (6 bases). V lost 0 bases and J lost 2, with 11 bases in between. The CDR3 is made up of 15 amino acids. Germline V gene sequence: CDR1 MGHRA, CDR2 YSYEKL. The CDR3 coding sequence is TGCGCCAGCAGCCAAGATCGCGGGGACCCCTACGAGCAGTACTTC. This gives the protein CASSQDRGDPYEQYF.

The chain has TRBV29-1 and TRBJ2-2; the D is unclear. The CDR3 is 14 amino acids. V shed 6 bases and J shed 0 bases, with 11 bases lying between them. From germline, CDR1 is SQVTM and CDR2 ANQGSEA. CDR3 sequence: CSVKKQTNTGELFF. CDR3 bases: TGCAGCGTGAAGAAACAGACGAACACCGGGGAGCTGTTTTTT.

CDR3 sequence (DNA): TGCGCCAGCAGCTTGATAGGGACAAATTCCTACAATGAGCAGTTCTTC. Translation gives CASSLIGTNSYNEQFF. The V call is TRBV5-1, the J call TRBJ2-1; perhaps TRBD1 as D (6 bases). The V end lost 1 base, the J end lost 1 base, and 12 bases lay between the germline ends. Looked up from germline, CDR1 is SGHRS and CDR2 is YFSETQ. There are 16 residues in the CDR3.

This clone was seen a single time. The chain uses TRBV4-2 and TRBJ2-3, with 11 positions matching TRBD2. This CDR3 has 17 amino acids. Per germline, CDR1 LGHNA and CDR2 YNFKEQ. The V and J ends lost 0 bases and 1 base, in that order; junction bases with no gene match: 3. The chain's CDR3 is CASSQEASGGRTDTQYF. The CDR3 nucleotides read TGTGCCAGCAGCCAAGAGGCTAGCGGGGGGCGCACAGATACGCAGTATTTT.

This chain connects TRBV11-2 to TRBJ2-1; TRBD2 might be the D (5 bases). Between the trimmed V and J ends, which lost 4 bases and 12 bases, there was a span of 19 bases. Germline CDR1 SGHAT, CDR2 FQNNGV. CDR3 length: 14 residues. Here the CDR3 reads CASSSSLRDMWQFF. The CDR3 DNA sequence: TGTGCCAGCAGCTCTTCTCTACGGGATATGTGGCAGTTCTTC.

CDR3 protein: CASSRPDRVNQPQHF. CDR3 nucleotides: TGTGCCAGTAGTAGGCCAGACAGAGTCAATCAGCCCCAGCATTTT. The chain carries TRBV19 and TRBJ1-5; weak D call: TRBD1 (5 bases). With 4 bases removed from V and 3 bases from J, the gap between germline ends came to 13 bases. Germline CDR1 reads LNHDA; CDR2 reads SQIVND (reference sequence). The CDR3 extends over 15 amino acids.